The next 13 T cell receptor beta chains were all read from a single sample in a study of early T cells in non-severe SARS-CoV-2 infection. One entry per CDR3 protein results from TCRdb running MiXCR on the 5' RACE reads. Of 50,000 to 60,000 distinct CDR3 sequences listed, less than 9.5% were seen once; the top ten hold almost 4%. This material consisted of whole blood, taken at baseline. Receptors were obtained from an adult who was a healthcare worker with PCR-confirmed SARS-CoV-2 infection or an uninfected control (not recorded which).

CDR3 in amino acids: CASSPDSARPQHF. The CDR3 region has the DNA TGTGCCAGCAGCCCGGACAGTGCGAGGCCCCAGCATTTT. The rearrangement joins TRBV28 to TRBJ1-5; weak D call: TRBD1 (6 bases). The CDR3 has 13 residues. Deletions cut 6 bases from V and 9 bases from J, with 15 bases between. Germline V lookup: CDR1 MDHEN, CDR2 SYDVKM.

This clonotype has ten or more counts. V gene TRBV6-4 combines with J gene TRBJ2-7; D gene uncertain. The V gene lost 5 bases and the J gene lost 11 bases, with 16 bases spanning the gap. Germline CDR1 is MRHNA and CDR2 is SNTAGT. The length of the CDR3 is 12 residues. The CDR3 DNA follows: TGTGCCAGCAGTCCCTATTACGAAGGAGAGTACTTC. Its translation is CASSPYYEGEYF.

This clonotype occurred many times. The rearrangement uses TRBV29-1 and TRBJ2-3; 8 bases agree with TRBD2. Looked up from germline, CDR1 is SQVTM and CDR2 is ANQGSEA. This CDR3 spans 13 amino acids. Unmatched junction bases numbered 9, after V lost 5 bases and J lost 8 bases. The CDR3 DNA sequence: TGCAGCGTTTCTAGCGGGTTTAAGACTACGCAGTATTTT. It encodes CSVSSGFKTTQYF.

CDR3 DNA: TGTGCCAGCGCAACCGGGGGCACAGATACGCAGTATTTT. Its translation: CASATGGTDTQYF. The rearrangement links TRBV7-2 to TRBJ2-3; D is perhaps TRBD2 (5 bases). CDR1 SGHTA and CDR2 FQGNSA come from the germline V gene. Trimming removed 8 bases at V and 1 base at J, with 10 bases between. The CDR3 loop spans 13 amino acids. The whole variable domain, filled in from reference TRBV7-2 and TRBJ2-3, reads GAGVSQSPSNKVTEKGKDVELRCDPISGHTALYWYRQSLGQGLEFLIYFQGNSAPDKSGLPSDRFSAERTGGSVSTLTIQRTQQEDSAVYLCASATGGTDTQYFGPGTRLTVL.

The chain has TRBV30 and TRBJ2-7, with TRBD1 as a possible D gene (6 bases). Trimming pared 3 bases from V and 3 bases from J, leaving 18 bases between. CDR1 and CDR2 (germline): GTSNPN, SVGIG (reference sequence). The CDR3 extends over 15 amino acids. Here the CDR3 reads CAWRPLAGAGYEQYF. CDR3 nucleotide sequence: TGTGCCTGGAGACCCCTGGCAGGGGCAGGCTACGAGCAGTACTTC.

This clonotype has more than one count but fewer than ten. The CDR3 spells CASSPTGPAGTDTQYF. DNA for the CDR3: TGTGCCAGTAGTCCAACGGGCCCCGCCGGGACAGATACGCAGTATTTT. This chain uses TRBV19 with TRBJ2-3; D unresolved. Germline V gives CDR1 LNHDA, CDR2 SQIVND (reference sequence). Trimming cost V 5 bases and J 3 bases, with 18 bases left between them. This CDR3 spans 16 amino acids.

The chain recombines TRBV4-2 with TRBJ2-7; maybe TRBD1 (6 bases). The germline V and J ends were trimmed by 0 bases and 9 bases, with 12 bases remaining between them. CDR1 is LGHNA, CDR2 YNFKEQ, per germline. This CDR3 comprises 13 residues. The CDR3 loop reads CASSQDKRDMQYF. CDR3 nucleotides: TGTGCCAGCAGCCAAGATAAGAGGGACATGCAGTACTTC.

V gene TRBV12-3 or TRBV12-4 combines with J gene TRBJ2-1; the match to TRBD2 covers 10 bases. The CDR3 loop spans 16 amino acids. J was trimmed by 3 bases and V by 6 bases; bases with no gene match: 8. CDR3 sequence reads: CASSSRLAGFYNEQFF. CDR3 nucleotide sequence: TGTGCCAGCAGCTCAAGACTAGCGGGCTTCTACAATGAGCAGTTCTTC.

This clonotype has more than one count but fewer than ten. This sequence joins TRBV5-1 and TRBJ2-5; no reliable D call. This CDR3 is built from 17 residues. V was trimmed by 5 bases and J by 5 bases, leaving 25 bases between them. Germline CDR1 and CDR2: SGHRS and YFSETQ. CDR3 residues: CASRPVVTDSAIETQYF. The CDR3, as DNA: TGCGCCAGCAGACCGGTCGTCACGGATTCAGCGATCGAGACCCAGTACTTC.

This clonotype was detected a few times. The chain uses TRBV27 and TRBJ2-5; D is unresolved. Germline V gene sequence: CDR1 MNHEY, CDR2 SMNVEV (reference sequence). The CDR3 contains 14 residues. Trimming pared 0 bases from V and 0 bases from J, leaving 5 bases between. The CDR3 sequence: CASSLSGYQETQYF. DNA for the CDR3: TGTGCCAGCAGTTTATCGGGCTACCAAGAGACCCAGTACTTC.

At least ten counts were recorded for this clonotype. This chain uses TRBV18 with TRBJ1-1; no clear D gene. V shed 5 bases and J shed 5 bases, with 18 bases lying between them. Germline-derived CDR1 and CDR2 are KGHSH and LQKENI. The CDR3 is 15 residues long. CDR3: CASSTEAGGRTEAFF. In DNA form, the CDR3 reads TGTGCCAGCTCAACAGAGGCTGGCGGGCGAACTGAAGCTTTCTTT.

This clonotype appeared many times. The V and J genes are TRBV20-1 and TRBJ2-7; TRBD1 agrees at 7 bases. V lost 1 base, J lost 2 bases, and 8 bases stayed unmatched. There are 15 residues in the CDR3. Germline V gene lookup returns CDR1 DFQATT and CDR2 SNEGSKA (reference sequence). CDR3 protein: CSARAGQRLTYEQYF. CDR3 in DNA: TGCAGTGCTAGAGCGGGACAGCGATTAACCTACGAGCAGTACTTC.

The V call is TRBV10-3, the J call TRBJ2-7, with D possibly matching TRBD1 (5 bases). Germline loops: CDR1 ENHRY, CDR2 SYGVKD. This CDR3 is built from 14 residues. V dropped 4 bases and J dropped 2 bases, with 12 bases sitting between them. CDR3: CAISGSGQTYEQYF. The CDR3 bases are TGTGCCATCAGTGGGTCAGGGCAGACCTACGAGCAGTACTTC.